This TCR beta chain was recorded in a study of T cells in localized non-small cell lung cancer. Study findings and constraints: Uninvolved adjacent lung had higher T cell clonality than tumor and all other tissues. Patients showing higher blood T cell density tended to see longer overall survival. Appearing in adjacent lung were a median about 59 of the top 100 tumor clones.

Profiling relied on immunoSEQ multiplex PCR, and the TCRdb table lists in-frame clones only, not all of them. The profile shows about 33,000 clones, around three quarters of them singletons. Turning to this clone: Its antigen is not identified.

In germline, CDR1 is LNHDA, CDR2 SQIVND (reference sequence). Between the trimmed V and J ends, which lost 7 bases and 0 bases, there was a span of 16 bases. CDR3 length: 17 residues. Sequencing was performed on peripheral blood, taken before any cancer treatment. The chain is built from TRBV19 and TRBJ2-6; D might be TRBD1 (6 bases). The clonotype was recovered from a male donor older than 55 with stage III squamous cell lung carcinoma. CDR3 region: CASMARGFSSGANVLTF. DNA of the CDR3: TGTGCCAGTATGGCTAGGGGGTTCAGCTCTGGGGCCAACGTCCTGACTTTC.